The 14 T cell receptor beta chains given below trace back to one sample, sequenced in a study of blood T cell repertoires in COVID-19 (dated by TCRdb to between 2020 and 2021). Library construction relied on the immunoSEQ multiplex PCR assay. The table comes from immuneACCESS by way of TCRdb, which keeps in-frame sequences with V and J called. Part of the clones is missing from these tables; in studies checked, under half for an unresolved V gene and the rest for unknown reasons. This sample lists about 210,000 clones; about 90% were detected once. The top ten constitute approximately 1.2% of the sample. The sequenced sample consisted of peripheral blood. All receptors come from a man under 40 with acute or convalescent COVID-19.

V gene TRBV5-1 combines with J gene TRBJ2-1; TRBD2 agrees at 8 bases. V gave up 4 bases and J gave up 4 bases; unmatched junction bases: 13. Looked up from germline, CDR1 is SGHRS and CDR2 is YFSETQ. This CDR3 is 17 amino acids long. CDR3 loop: CASSGGLGSKTYNEQFF. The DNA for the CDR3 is TGCGCCAGCAGCGGGGGACTAGGCAGTAAAACGTACAATGAGCAGTTCTTC. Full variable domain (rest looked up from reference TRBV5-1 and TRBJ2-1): KAGVTQTPRYLIKTRGQQVTLSCSPISGHRSVSWYQQTPGQGLQFLFEYFSETQRNKGNFPGRFSGRQFSNSRSEMNVSTLELGDSALYLCASSGGLGSKTYNEQFFGPGTRLTVL.

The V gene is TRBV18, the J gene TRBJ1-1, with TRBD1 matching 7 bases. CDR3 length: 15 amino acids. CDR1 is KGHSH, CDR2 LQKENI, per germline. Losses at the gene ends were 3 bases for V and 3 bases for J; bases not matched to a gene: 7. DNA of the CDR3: TGTGCCAGCTCACCCTCTCTAACAGGGGACACTGAAGCTTTCTTT. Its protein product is CASSPSLTGDTEAFF.

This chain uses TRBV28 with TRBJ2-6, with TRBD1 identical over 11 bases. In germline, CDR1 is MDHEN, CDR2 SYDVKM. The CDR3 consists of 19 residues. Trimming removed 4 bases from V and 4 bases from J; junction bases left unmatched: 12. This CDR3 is CASSSSPGQGALGANVLTF. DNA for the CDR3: TGTGCCAGCAGTTCTTCCCCCGGACAGGGGGCGCTAGGGGCCAACGTCCTGACTTTC. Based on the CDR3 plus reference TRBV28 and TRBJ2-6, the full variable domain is DVKVTQSSRYLVKRTGEKVFLECVQDMDHENMFWYRQDPGLGLRLIYFSYDVKMKEKGDIPEGYSVSREKKERFSLILESASTNQTSMYLCASSSSPGQGALGANVLTFGAGSRLTVL.

CDR3 amino acids: CASSPSGRGYEQYF. CDR3 in DNA: TGTGCCAGCAGCCCTAGCGGGAGAGGCTACGAGCAGTACTTC. This chain uses TRBV7-6 with TRBJ2-7; 10 bases match TRBD2. CDR3 length equals 14 residues. The V segment lost 5 bases and the J segment 3 bases; nucleotides outside the gene matches: 4. CDR1 is SGHVS, CDR2 FNYEAQ, per germline.

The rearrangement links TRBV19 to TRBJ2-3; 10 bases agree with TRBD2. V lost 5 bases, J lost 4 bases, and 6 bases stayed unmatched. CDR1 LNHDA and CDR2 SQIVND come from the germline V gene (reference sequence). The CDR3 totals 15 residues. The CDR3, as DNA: TGTGCCAGTAGTTTTAGCGGGAGGTCTGCAGATACGCAGTATTTT. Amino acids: CASSFSGRSADTQYF.

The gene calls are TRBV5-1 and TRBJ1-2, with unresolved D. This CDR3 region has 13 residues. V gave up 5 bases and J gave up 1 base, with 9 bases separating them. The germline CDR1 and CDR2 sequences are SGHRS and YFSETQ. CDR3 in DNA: TGCGCCAGCAGTTTTGGAGGTAACTATGGCTACACCTTC. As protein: CASSFGGNYGYTF.

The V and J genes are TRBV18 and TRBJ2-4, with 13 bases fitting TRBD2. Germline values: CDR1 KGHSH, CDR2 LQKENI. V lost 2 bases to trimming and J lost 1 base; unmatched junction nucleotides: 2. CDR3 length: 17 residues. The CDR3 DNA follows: TGTGCCAGCTCACCAACTAGCGGGAGGGCCGCCAAAAACATTCAGTACTTC. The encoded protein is CASSPTSGRAAKNIQYF.

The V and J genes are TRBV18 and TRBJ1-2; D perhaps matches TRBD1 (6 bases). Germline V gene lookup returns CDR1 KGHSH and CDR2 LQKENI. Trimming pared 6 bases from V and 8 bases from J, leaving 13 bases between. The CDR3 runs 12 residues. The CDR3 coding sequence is TGTGCCAGCTCTCAGGGGTTGAAGGGCTACACCTTC. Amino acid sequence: CASSQGLKGYTF.

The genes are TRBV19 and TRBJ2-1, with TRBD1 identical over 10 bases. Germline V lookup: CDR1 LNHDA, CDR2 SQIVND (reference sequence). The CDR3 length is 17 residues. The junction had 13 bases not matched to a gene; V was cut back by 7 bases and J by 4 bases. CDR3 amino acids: CASTHIPGTGVYNEQFF. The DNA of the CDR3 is TGTGCCAGTACCCATATCCCCGGGACAGGGGTTTACAATGAGCAGTTCTTC.

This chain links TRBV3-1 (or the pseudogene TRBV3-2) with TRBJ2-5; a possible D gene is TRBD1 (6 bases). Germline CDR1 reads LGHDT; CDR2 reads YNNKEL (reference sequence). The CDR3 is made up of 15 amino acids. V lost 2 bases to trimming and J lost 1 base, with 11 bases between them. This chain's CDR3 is CASSQIRGFQETQYF. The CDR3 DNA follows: TGTGCCAGCAGCCAAATCAGGGGTTTCCAAGAGACCCAGTACTTC.

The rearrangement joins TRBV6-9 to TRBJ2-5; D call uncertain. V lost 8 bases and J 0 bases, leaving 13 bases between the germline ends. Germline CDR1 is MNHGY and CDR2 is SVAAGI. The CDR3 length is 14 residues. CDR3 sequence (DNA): TGTGCCAGCCTAAAACCCAAGTACCAAGAGACCCAGTACTTC. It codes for CASLKPKYQETQYF.

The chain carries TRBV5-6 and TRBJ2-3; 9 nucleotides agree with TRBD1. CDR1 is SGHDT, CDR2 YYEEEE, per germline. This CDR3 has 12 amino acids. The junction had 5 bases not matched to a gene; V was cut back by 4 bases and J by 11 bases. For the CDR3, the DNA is TGTGCCAGCAGCCTAAGGGGACAGGGGCAGTATTTT. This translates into CASSLRGQGQYF. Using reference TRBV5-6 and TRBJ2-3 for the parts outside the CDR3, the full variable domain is DAGVTQSPTHLIKTRGQQVTLRCSPKSGHDTVSWYQQALGQGPQFIFQYYEEEERQRGNFPDRFSGHQFPNYSSELNVNALLLGDSALYLCASSLRGQGQYFGPGTRLTVL.

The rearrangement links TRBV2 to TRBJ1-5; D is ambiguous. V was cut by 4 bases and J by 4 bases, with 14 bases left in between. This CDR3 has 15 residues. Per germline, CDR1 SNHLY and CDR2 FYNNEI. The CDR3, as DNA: TGTGCCAGCAGTGGACTTCAGGCGGGAAATCAGCCCCAGCATTTT. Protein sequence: CASSGLQAGNQPQHF.

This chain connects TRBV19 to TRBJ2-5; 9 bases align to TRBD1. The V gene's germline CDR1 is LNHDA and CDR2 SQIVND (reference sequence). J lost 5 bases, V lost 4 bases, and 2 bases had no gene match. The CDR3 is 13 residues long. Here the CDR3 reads CASSRTGVETQYF. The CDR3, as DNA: TGTGCCAGTAGTAGGACAGGGGTGGAGACCCAGTACTTC.